The present entry profiles one TCR beta chain with its context. CDR1 and CDR2 (germline): MNHEY, SMNVEV (reference sequence). V lost 7 bases to trimming and J lost 5 bases; unmatched junction nucleotides: 7. The CDR3 length is 15 residues. The isolated RNA, all of it, was reverse transcribed, so expressed TCRB transcripts were what got sequenced. Assay used: immunoSEQ multiplex PCR; TCRdb lists only in-frame clones, some missing. The top ten hold approximately 4% of the sample, which has 200,000 to 250,000 clones, roughly 30% seen once. This entry belongs to a study of beta chain features in type 1 diabetes.

Sequencing used central memory CD4+ T cells from blood. The TCR sequence derives from a man aged 30 to 45 in good health. The chain uses TRBV27 and TRBJ2-1, with 11 nucleotides matching TRBD2. The CDR3 here is CASTISGRADNEQFF. CDR3 coding DNA: TGTGCCAGCACCATTAGCGGGAGGGCCGACAATGAGCAGTTCTTC.